Included here is one T cell receptor beta chain sequence, with context. The antigen remains undetermined. The data belong to a study of T cell repertoires in cytomegalovirus infection. Study results and limitations: HLA-C-restricted CMV clonotypes gave the most frequent clonotype in two of eight donors.

After removal of 5 bases from V and 2 bases from J, the junction contained 15 bases not matched to a gene. The germline gives CDR1 SEHNR, CDR2 FQNEAQ (reference sequence). The CDR3 extends over 19 amino acids. TCRdb re-called the reads through MiXCR, storing one row per CDR3 protein. The sample has around 340,000 distinct CDR3 sequences, about 27% seen once. The chain joins TRBV7-9 to TRBJ2-7; 13 bases line up with TRBD2. Source: cultured PBMCs, taken from culture after CMV antigen stimulation. This TCR derives from a human donor in good health (CMV status not recorded). Some clones in this sample may be carry-over from other donors' samples. The CDR3 here is CASSGRTSGSRLSAYEQYF. CDR3 DNA: TGTGCCAGCAGCGGACGGACTAGCGGGAGCAGACTCAGTGCCTACGAGCAGTACTTC.